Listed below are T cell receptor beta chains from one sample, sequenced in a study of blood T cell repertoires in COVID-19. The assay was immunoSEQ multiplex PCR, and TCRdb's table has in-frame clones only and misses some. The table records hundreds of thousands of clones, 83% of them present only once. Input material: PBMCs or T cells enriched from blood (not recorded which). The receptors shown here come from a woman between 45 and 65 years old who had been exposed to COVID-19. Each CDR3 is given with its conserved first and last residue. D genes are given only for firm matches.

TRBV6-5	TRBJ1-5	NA	TGTGCCAGCAGCCCATCACCGAGGGGCAATCAGCCCCAGCATTTT	CASSPSPRGNQPQHF
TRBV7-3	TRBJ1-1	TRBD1	TGTGCCAGCAGCGCAGGGGGCCCTAATGAAGCTTTCTTT	CASSAGGPNEAFF
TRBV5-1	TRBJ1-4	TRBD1	TGCGCCAGCAGCAAGGGACAGGAAGAAAAACTGTTTTTT	CASSKGQEEKLFF
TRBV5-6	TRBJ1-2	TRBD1	TGTGCCAGCAGCTCGGGACAGGGGGCGTGGAACGGTTATGGCTACACCTTC	CASSSGQGAWNGYGYTF
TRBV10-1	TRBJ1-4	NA	TGCGCCAGCAGTGAATGGCAGAATCTTGAAAAACTGTTTTTT	CASSEWQNLEKLFF
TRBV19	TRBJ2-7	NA	TGTGCCAGTAGTAGTAATTACCACACTGGGCCCCAAACCTACGAGCAGTACTTC	CASSSNYHTGPQTYEQYF
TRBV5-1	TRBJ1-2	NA	TGCGCCAGCAAACAGGGCGCGAACTATGGCTACACCTTC	CASKQGANYGYTF
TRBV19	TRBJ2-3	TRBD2	TGTGCCAGTAGTATCTCTAGCGGGGGGATCACAGATACGCAGTATTTT	CASSISSGGITDTQYF
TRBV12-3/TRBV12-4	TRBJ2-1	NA	TGTGCCAGCAGGCGCGGGGGCCTCGATGAGCAGTTCTTC	CASRRGGLDEQFF
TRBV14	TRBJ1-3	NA	TGTGCCAGCAGCCATCTTCGCTCTGGAAACACCATATATTTT	CASSHLRSGNTIYF